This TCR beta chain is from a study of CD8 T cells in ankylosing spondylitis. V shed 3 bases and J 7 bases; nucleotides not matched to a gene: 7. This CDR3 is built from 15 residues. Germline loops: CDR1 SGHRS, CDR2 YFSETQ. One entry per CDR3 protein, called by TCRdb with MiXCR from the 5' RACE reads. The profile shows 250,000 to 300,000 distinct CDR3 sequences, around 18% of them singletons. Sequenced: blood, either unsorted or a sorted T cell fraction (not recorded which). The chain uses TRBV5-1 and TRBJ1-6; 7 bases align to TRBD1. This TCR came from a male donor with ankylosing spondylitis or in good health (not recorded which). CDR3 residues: CASSSGSGGNSPLHF. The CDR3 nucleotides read TGCGCCAGCAGCTCTGGCTCAGGGGGGAATTCACCCCTCCACTTT. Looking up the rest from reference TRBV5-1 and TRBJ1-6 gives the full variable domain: KAGVTQTPRYLIKTRGQQVTLSCSPISGHRSVSWYQQTPGQGLQFLFEYFSETQRNKGNFPGRFSGRQFSNSRSEMNVSTLELGDSALYLCASSSGSGGNSPLHFGNGTRLTVT.